This passage covers 14 T cell receptor beta chains from one sample sequenced in a study of CD8 T cells in ankylosing spondylitis. Whole-study findings and limits: Ankylosing spondylitis blood seemed to carry a telltale TCR beta motif made of fewer than ten highly homologous variants.

No cognate antigen is known for these TCRs. TCRdb re-called the 5' RACE reads through MiXCR, storing one row per CDR3 protein. The data hold over 400,000 distinct CDR3 sequences, with approximately 26% observed a single time. The source material was blood, either unsorted or a sorted T cell fraction (not recorded which). These receptors all stem from a male donor with ankylosing spondylitis.

This clonotype has only a few counts. The chain is built from TRBV2 and TRBJ2-1; D is ambiguous. The CDR3 extends over 15 amino acids. V lost 3 bases and J lost 7, with 16 bases in between. CDR1 is SNHLY and CDR2 is FYNNEI in the germline V gene. The CDR3 loop is CASSELGPSENEQFF. The CDR3 DNA follows: TGTGCCAGCAGTGAGCTTGGACCCTCGGAAAATGAGCAGTTCTTC.

In its sample, this clonotype was seen a few times. This rearrangement joins TRBV16 to TRBJ2-1; 7 bases align to TRBD1. Germline assignment: CDR1 KGHSY and CDR2 FQNENV. The length of the CDR3 is 15 residues. J was trimmed by 4 bases and V by 4 bases; bases with no gene match: 7. CDR3 residues: CASSPKGQQYNEQFF. CDR3 in DNA: TGTGCCAGCAGCCCTAAGGGACAGCAATACAATGAGCAGTTCTTC.

This chain links TRBV2 with TRBJ2-7; no clear D gene. CDR1 and CDR2 from the germline V gene are SNHLY and FYNNEI. With 9 bases removed from V and 4 bases from J, the gap between germline ends came to 4 bases. This CDR3 contains 9 residues. This chain's CDR3 is CASVYEQYF. The CDR3 bases are TGTGCCAGTGTATACGAGCAGTACTTC.

This chain uses TRBV6-1 with TRBJ2-5; D is possibly TRBD2 (6 bases). Germline lookup yields CDR1 MNHNS and CDR2 SASEGT. V was trimmed by 6 bases and J by 5 bases, leaving 19 bases between them. The CDR3 totals 15 residues. CDR3 sequence (DNA): TGTGCCAGCAGCTCTAGCGTACCAGGGCTGGAGACCCAGTACTTC. It codes for CASSSSVPGLETQYF.

This clonotype was picked up one time. The V and J genes are TRBV29-1 and TRBJ2-2, with 8 positions matching TRBD1. The CDR3 is 16 residues long. Germline V gene lookup returns CDR1 SQVTM and CDR2 ANQGSEA. The trim removed 7 bases at V and 3 bases at J, leaving 13 bases unmatched. The CDR3, as DNA: TGCAGCGCACCCCTCCGCGGGACAGGTGACACCGGGGAGCTGTTTTTT. This encodes CSAPLRGTGDTGELFF.

This clonotype was seen a few times. This chain joins TRBV11-2 and TRBJ2-1; no reliable D call. Trimming took 0 bases from V and 8 from J, leaving 8 bases between them. Germline V lookup: CDR1 SGHAT, CDR2 FQNNGV. This CDR3 is 13 amino acids long. The chain's CDR3 is CASSLERSDEQFF. The CDR3 DNA sequence: TGTGCCAGCAGCTTAGAGCGATCTGATGAGCAGTTCTTC. Using reference TRBV11-2 and TRBJ2-1 for the parts outside the CDR3, the full variable domain is EAGVAQSPRYKIIEKRQSVAFWCNPISGHATLYWYQQILGQGPKLLIQFQNNGVVDDSQLPKDRFSAERLKGVDSTLKIQPAKLEDSAVYLCASSLERSDEQFFGPGTRLTVL.

This clonotype has just a few counts. V usage is TRBV29-1 and J usage is TRBJ1-1; 11 bases agree with TRBD1. Germline CDR1 SQVTM, CDR2 ANQGSEA. This CDR3 contains 13 residues. V was pared by 2 bases and J by 14 bases, with 10 bases of the junction left unmatched. CDR3 DNA: TGCAGCGTTGAAAACGGACAGGGGGCCCCGATCTTCTTT. It yields the protein CSVENGQGAPIFF. The complete variable domain, with remaining parts taken from reference TRBV29-1 and TRBJ1-1, reads SAVISQKPSRDICQRGTSLTIQCQVDSQVTMMFWYRQQPGQSLTLIATANQGSEATYESGFVIDKFPISRPNLTFSTLTVSNMSPEDSSIYLCSVENGQGAPIFFGQGTRLTVV.

This rearrangement joins TRBV20-1 to TRBJ1-4, with no clear D. Trimming removed 6 bases at V and 5 bases at J, with 16 bases between. The CDR3 consists of 14 residues. Germline V gene data show CDR1 as DFQATT and CDR2 as SNEGSKA (reference sequence). The chain's CDR3 is CSADQVSYNEKLFF. CDR3 DNA sequence: TGCAGTGCCGATCAAGTGTCATACAATGAAAAACTGTTTTTT.

The chain carries TRBV7-2 and TRBJ2-3; TRBD2 might be the D (5 bases). Germline V gene data show CDR1 as SGHTA and CDR2 as FQGNSA. This CDR3 comprises 14 residues. Trimming cost V 5 bases and J 3 bases, with 12 bases left between them. The CDR3 sequence is CASSQPRETDTQYF. DNA for the CDR3: TGTGCCAGCAGCCAGCCGAGGGAGACAGATACGCAGTATTTT.

The chain uses TRBV7-7 and TRBJ2-3, with D unresolved. The V gene lost 6 bases and the J gene lost 6 bases, with 13 bases spanning the gap. The CDR3 length is 13 residues. The germline V gene has CDR1 SSHAT and CDR2 FNYEAQ (reference sequence). The CDR3 DNA is TGTGCCAGCAGTTCTCAGGTGGCGGATACGCAGTATTTT. Translating it yields CASSSQVADTQYF. The whole variable domain, filled in from reference TRBV7-7 and TRBJ2-3, reads GAGVSQSPRYKVTKRGQDVTLRCDPISSHATLYWYQQALGQGPEFLTYFNYEAQPDKSGLPSDRFSAERPEGSISTLTIQRTEQRDSAMYRCASSSQVADTQYFGPGTRLTVL.

The rearrangement joins TRBV6-1 to TRBJ1-1, with D uncertain. The CDR3 is 13 amino acids. V lost 2 bases to trimming and J lost 1 base, with 5 bases between them. The germline V gene encodes CDR1 MNHNS and CDR2 SASEGT. The CDR3 DNA follows: TGTGCCAGCAGTGAACGGGCGAACACTGAAGCTTTCTTT. This codes for CASSERANTEAFF.

This chain joins TRBV7-9 and TRBJ2-1, with 7 bases that match TRBD2. The V gene's germline CDR1 is SEHNR and CDR2 FQNEAQ (reference sequence). The CDR3 runs 14 residues. J lost 6 bases, V lost 5 bases, and 7 bases had no gene match. The CDR3 sequence is CASSPGLVVNEQFF. CDR3 DNA sequence: TGTGCCAGCAGCCCCGGACTAGTTGTCAATGAGCAGTTCTTC.

The rearrangement links TRBV15 to TRBJ2-6; TRBD1 agrees at 7 bases. CDR1 and CDR2 (germline): LNHNV, YYDKDF (reference sequence). CDR3 length: 15 amino acids. J lost 11 bases, V lost 0 bases, and 7 bases had no gene match. The CDR3 nucleotides are TGTGCCACCAGCAGAGATAAACAGGGGTTCCACGTCCTGACTTTC. Translated, it gives CATSRDKQGFHVLTF.

The chain combines TRBV20-1 with TRBJ2-2, with 7 bases identical to TRBD1. Germline loops: CDR1 DFQATT, CDR2 SNEGSKA (reference sequence). V lost 5 bases to trimming and J lost 4 bases; unmatched junction nucleotides: 7. CDR3 length: 14 amino acids. CDR3 nucleotide sequence: TGCAGTGCTGACCGGGACAGAGCCACCGGGGAGCTGTTTTTT. Its protein is CSADRDRATGELFF.